The sequence of this TCR beta chain was determined in a study of blood T cell repertoires in COVID-19. This clone was seen repeatedly, ten times or more. Produced via immunoSEQ multiplex PCR; TCRdb's table is partial and in-frame only. The table records under 150,000 clones, about four fifths of them present only once. The V gene's germline CDR1 is SNHLY and CDR2 FYNNEI. The CDR3 loop spans 12 amino acids. The germline V and J ends were trimmed by 4 bases and 10 bases, with 8 bases remaining between them. This TCR derives from a human donor in a cohort sampled during active COVID-19. The sample comprised peripheral blood. This chain joins TRBV2 and TRBJ1-6; D unresolved. The CDR3 DNA follows: TGTGCCAGCAGTGTAACTAGCTCACCCCTCCACTTT. Its protein product is CASSVTSSPLHF.